Listed here are 2 T cell receptor beta chains from one sample, sequenced in a study of Graves' ophthalmopathy and Graves' hyperthyroidism. The authors amplified TCR beta CDR3 regions, and they did so from RNA transcripts for repertoire sequencing. Second-round multiplex PCR came after a first-round RT-PCR that employed HTBI primers. TCRdb reprocessed the multiplex PCR reads with MiXCR, giving one entry per CDR3 protein. Of about 700,000 distinct CDR3 sequences listed, around 40% were seen once; the top ten hold 40% to 45%. Sequencing was carried out using peripheral blood. These receptors were collected from an adult man with Graves' ophthalmopathy.

This clonotype was seen ten or more times. This chain connects TRBV24-1 to TRBJ1-1; 7 nucleotides match TRBD1. The germline V gene encodes CDR1 KGHDR and CDR2 SFDVKD. After removal of 10 bases from V and 2 bases from J, the junction contained 6 bases not matched to a gene. The CDR3 has 13 amino acids. The CDR3 region has the DNA TGTGCCACGAGGACAGGAACAAACACTGAAGCTTTCTTT. This encodes CATRTGTNTEAFF.

The chain has TRBV7-9 and TRBJ1-1; no definite D call. The CDR3 covers 15 residues. Germline assignment: CDR1 SEHNR and CDR2 FQNEAQ (reference sequence). Trimming removed 5 bases from V and 0 bases from J, with 13 bases in between. The CDR3 sequence: CASSTGSRLNTEAFF. CDR3 sequence (DNA): TGTGCCAGCAGCACGGGATCGAGGCTGAACACTGAAGCTTTCTTT.